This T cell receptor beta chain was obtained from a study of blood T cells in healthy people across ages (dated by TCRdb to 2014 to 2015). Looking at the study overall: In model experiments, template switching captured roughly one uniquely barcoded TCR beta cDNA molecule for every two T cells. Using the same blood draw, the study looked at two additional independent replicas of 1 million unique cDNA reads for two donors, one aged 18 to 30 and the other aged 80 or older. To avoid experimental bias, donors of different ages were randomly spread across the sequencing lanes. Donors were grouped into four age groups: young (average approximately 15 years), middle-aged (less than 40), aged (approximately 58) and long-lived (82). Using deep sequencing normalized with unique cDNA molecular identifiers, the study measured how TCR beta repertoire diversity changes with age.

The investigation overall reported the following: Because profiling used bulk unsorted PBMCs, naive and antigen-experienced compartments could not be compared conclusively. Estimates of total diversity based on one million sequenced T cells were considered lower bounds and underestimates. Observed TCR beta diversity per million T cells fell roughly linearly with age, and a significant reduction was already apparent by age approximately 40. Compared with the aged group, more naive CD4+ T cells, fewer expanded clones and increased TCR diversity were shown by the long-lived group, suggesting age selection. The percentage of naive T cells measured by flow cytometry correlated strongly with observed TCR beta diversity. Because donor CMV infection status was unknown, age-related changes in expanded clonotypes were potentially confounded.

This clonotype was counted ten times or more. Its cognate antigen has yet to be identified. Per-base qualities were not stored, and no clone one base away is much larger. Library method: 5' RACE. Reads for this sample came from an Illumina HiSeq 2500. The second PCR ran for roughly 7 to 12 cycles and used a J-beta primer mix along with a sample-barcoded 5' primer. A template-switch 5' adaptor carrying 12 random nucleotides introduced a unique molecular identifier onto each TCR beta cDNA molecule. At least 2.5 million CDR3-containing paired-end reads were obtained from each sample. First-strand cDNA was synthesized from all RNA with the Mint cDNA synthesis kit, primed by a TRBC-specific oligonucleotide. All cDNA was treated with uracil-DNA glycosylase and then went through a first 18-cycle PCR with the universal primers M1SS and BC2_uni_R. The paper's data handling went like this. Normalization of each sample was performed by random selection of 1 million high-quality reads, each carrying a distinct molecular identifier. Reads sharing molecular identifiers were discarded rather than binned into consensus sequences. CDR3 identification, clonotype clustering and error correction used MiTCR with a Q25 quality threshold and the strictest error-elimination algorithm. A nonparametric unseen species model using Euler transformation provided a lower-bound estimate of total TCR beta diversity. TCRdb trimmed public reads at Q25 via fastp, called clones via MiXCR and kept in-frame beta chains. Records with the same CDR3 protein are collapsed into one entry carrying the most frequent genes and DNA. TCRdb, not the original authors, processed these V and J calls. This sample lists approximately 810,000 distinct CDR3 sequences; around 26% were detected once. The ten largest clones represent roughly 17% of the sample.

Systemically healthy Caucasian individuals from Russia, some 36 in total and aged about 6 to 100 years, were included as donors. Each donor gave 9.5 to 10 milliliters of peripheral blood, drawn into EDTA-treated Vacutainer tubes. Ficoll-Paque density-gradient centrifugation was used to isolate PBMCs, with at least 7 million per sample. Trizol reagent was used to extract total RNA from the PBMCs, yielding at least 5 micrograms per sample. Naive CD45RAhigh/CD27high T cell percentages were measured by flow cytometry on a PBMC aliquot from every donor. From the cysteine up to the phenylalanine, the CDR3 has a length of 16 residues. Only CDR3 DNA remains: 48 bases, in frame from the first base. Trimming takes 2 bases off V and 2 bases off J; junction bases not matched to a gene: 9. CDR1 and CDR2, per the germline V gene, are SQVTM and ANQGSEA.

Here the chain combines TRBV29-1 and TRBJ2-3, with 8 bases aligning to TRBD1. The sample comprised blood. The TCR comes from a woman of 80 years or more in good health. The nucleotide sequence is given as TGCAGCGTTGAAAGGCCAGGACAGGGACCCACAGATACGCAGTATTTT. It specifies CSVERPGQGPTDTQYF.